These 12 T cell receptor beta chains share one sample of origin, sequenced in a study of shared clonotypes between healthy human individuals. Data came from immunoSEQ multiplex PCR; TCRdb stores just in-frame clones and leaves some out. The sample lists under 1,900,000 clones, approximately 98.5% occurring once. What was sequenced was naive CD4+ T cells sorted from blood. Specified subset: CD45RA+ positively selected. All receptors come from a man aged 25-45 years in good health.

About this clone: This sample includes further DNA sequences coding for the same CDR3. The chain couples TRBV15 to TRBJ2-7; D unclear. The germline V gene has CDR1 LNHNV and CDR2 YYDKDF (reference sequence). This CDR3 spans 13 amino acids. Trimming took off 0 bases at V and 4 bases at J, with 7 bases between the two ends. The CDR3 reads CATSRETNYEQYF. Written as DNA, the CDR3 is TGTGCCACCAGCAGAGAGACAAATTACGAGCAGTACTTC.

The V call is TRBV5-1, the J call TRBJ1-3; unclear D gene. CDR1 SGHRS and CDR2 YFSETQ come from the germline V gene. The V end was cut by 0 bases, the J end by 0 bases, with 13 bases between. CDR3 size: 17 residues. The CDR3 DNA is TGCGCCAGCAGCTTGGAGGGCCACGGAACCTCTGGAAACACCATATATTTT. Protein: CASSLEGHGTSGNTIYF.

Notes on this clone: Other DNA sequences from this sample encode an identical CDR3 as well. The chain couples TRBV5-1 to TRBJ2-7; 10 bases are a match to TRBD1. The CDR3 has 14 residues. V shed 0 bases and J 6 bases; nucleotides not matched to a gene: 3. From germline, CDR1 is SGHRS and CDR2 YFSETQ. The CDR3 bases are TGCGCCAGCAGCTTGGGACAGGGGGCTCGCGAGCAGTACTTC. It translates to CASSLGQGAREQYF.

This rearrangement joins TRBV28 to TRBJ2-7, with D possibly matching TRBD1 (5 bases). This CDR3 is built from 14 residues. Germline assignment: CDR1 MDHEN and CDR2 SYDVKM. The ends were cut back, 7 bases at V and 5 bases at J, with 18 bases in the middle. DNA of the CDR3: TGTGCCAGCACCACGACAGCCCGAGCTAACGAGCAGTACTTC. Amino acids: CASTTTARANEQYF. The full variable domain, its missing parts supplied by reference TRBV28 and TRBJ2-7, is DVKVTQSSRYLVKRTGEKVFLECVQDMDHENMFWYRQDPGLGLRLIYFSYDVKMKEKGDIPEGYSVSREKKERFSLILESASTNQTSMYLCASTTTARANEQYFGPGTRLTVT.

The rearrangement uses TRBV2 and TRBJ2-7; TRBD1 might be the D (5 bases). CDR3 length: 11 amino acids. The germline gives CDR1 SNHLY, CDR2 FYNNEI. V was shortened by 5 bases and J by 6 bases, with 8 bases between the two germline ends. CDR3 nucleotide sequence: TGTGCCAGCAGTAGCCAGGGCGAGCAGTACTTC. Its translation: CASSSQGEQYF. Drawing the rest from reference TRBV2 and TRBJ2-7, the complete variable domain is EPEVTQTPSHQVTQMGQEVILRCVPISNHLYFYWYRQILGQKVEFLVSFYNNEISEKSEIFDDQFSVERPDGSNFTLKIRSTKLEDSAMYFCASSSQGEQYFGPGTRLTVT.

The V call is TRBV10-1, the J call TRBJ2-2, with D unresolved. V shed 7 bases and J shed 1 base, with 10 bases lying between them. From germline, CDR1 is WNHNN and CDR2 SYGVQD (reference sequence). The CDR3 is made up of 14 amino acids. The CDR3 here is CASIMDVNTGELFF. In DNA, the CDR3 is TGCGCCAGCATTATGGACGTGAACACCGGGGAGCTGTTTTTT.

This chain joins TRBV7-9 and TRBJ2-4; D is unresolved. This CDR3 region has 13 residues. V was cut by 3 bases and J by 0 bases, with 3 bases left in between. Germline CDR1 is SEHNR and CDR2 is FQNEAQ (reference sequence). CDR3 sequence: CASSLSAKNIQYF. In DNA form, the CDR3 reads TGTGCCAGCAGCTTGTCAGCCAAAAACATTCAGTACTTC.

This rearrangement joins TRBV29-1 to TRBJ2-1, with no clear D. Germline V gene sequence: CDR1 SQVTM, CDR2 ANQGSEA. This CDR3 is built from 13 residues. The V end was cut by 3 bases, the J end by 3 bases, with 9 bases between. CDR3 region: CSVEKGNYNEQFF. Written as DNA, the CDR3 is TGCAGCGTTGAGAAGGGAAACTACAATGAGCAGTTCTTC.

A remark on this clone: The same CDR3 arises from other DNA sequences in this sample as well. The chain links TRBV18 to TRBJ1-4, with unresolved D. Trimming removed 2 bases at V and 0 bases at J, with 4 bases between. Per the germline V gene, CDR1 is KGHSH and CDR2 is LQKENI. The CDR3 contains 14 residues. The CDR3, as DNA: TGTGCCAGCTCACCAATTGCAACTAATGAAAAACTGTTTTTT. Its protein product is CASSPIATNEKLFF.

The DNA of the CDR3 is TGTGCCAGCAGTTTATCGACGACTGCTAGCGGGATAGCCGGGGAGCTGTTTTTT. Translating gives CASSLSTTASGIAGELFF. The chain has TRBV27 and TRBJ2-2, with TRBD2 matching 9 bases. Germline V CDR1 and CDR2: MNHEY, SMNVEV (reference sequence). The length of the CDR3 is 18 residues. The V segment lost 0 bases and the J segment 6 bases; nucleotides outside the gene matches: 11.

V usage is TRBV27 and J usage is TRBJ2-7; the D call may be TRBD1 or TRBD2 (5 bases each). The CDR3 covers 13 residues. Between the trimmed V and J ends, which lost 6 bases and 6 bases, there was a span of 15 bases. Germline loops: CDR1 MNHEY, CDR2 SMNVEV (reference sequence). CDR3 sequence: CASRYDARGEQYF. The CDR3, as DNA: TGTGCCAGCAGATATGACGCGAGGGGCGAGCAGTACTTC.

The CDR3 coding sequence is TGTGCCAGCAGCCATGGCTCGACAGGGGCTGGGGAGACCCAGTACTTC. Translated: CASSHGSTGAGETQYF. The V and J genes are TRBV4-2 and TRBJ2-5; TRBD1 agrees at 8 bases. The V and J ends lost 3 bases and 5 bases, in that order; junction bases with no gene match: 11. Looked up from germline, CDR1 is LGHNA and CDR2 is YNFKEQ. The CDR3 consists of 16 residues.